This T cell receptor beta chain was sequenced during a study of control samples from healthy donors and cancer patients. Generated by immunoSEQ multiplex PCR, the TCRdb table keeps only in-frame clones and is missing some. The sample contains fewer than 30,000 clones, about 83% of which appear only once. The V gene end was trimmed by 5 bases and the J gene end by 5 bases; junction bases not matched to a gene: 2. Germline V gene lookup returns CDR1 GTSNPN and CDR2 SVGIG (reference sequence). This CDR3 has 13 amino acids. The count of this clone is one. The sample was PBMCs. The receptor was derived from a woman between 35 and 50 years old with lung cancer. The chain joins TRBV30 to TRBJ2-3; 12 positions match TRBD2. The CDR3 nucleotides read TGTGCCTGGGGGACTAGCGGGCGAGATACGCAGTATTTT. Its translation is CAWGTSGRDTQYF.